This T cell receptor (beta chain) was identified during a study of blood T cell repertoires in COVID-19. Study-wide context: Acute-phase and convalescent COVID-19 samples originated in the United States, Italy and Spain. PBMCs, B-cell-depleted T cells, or T cells provided the cDNA or gDNA that made up the material.

The CDR3 sequence is 12 residues long. Looked up from germline, CDR1 is GTSNPN and CDR2 is SVGIG (reference sequence). The junction had 6 bases not matched to a gene; V was cut back by 7 bases and J by 6 bases. How the authors handled the data: Reference gene primer amplification in the assay estimated nucleated cell counts. The protocol was immunoSEQ multiplex PCR, while the TCRdb copy is restricted to in-frame clones and leaves out a portion. V, J and clone size are taken as reported in that table, and D and trimming were inferred from the DNA itself. The table records 150,000 to 200,000 clones, around 85% of them present only once.

Sequenced sample: peripheral blood. The receptor was isolated from a human donor with acute or convalescent COVID-19. The donor label of this sample is uncertain. The chain carries TRBV30 and TRBJ2-3, with 8 bases identical to TRBD2. This CDR3 is CAFRTSRDTQYF. CDR3 in DNA: TGTGCCTTTAGGACTAGCCGGGATACGCAGTATTTT.